This TCR beta chain was obtained from a study of T-cell memory formation after mild COVID-19. Study-wide context: The TCR clusters were mostly specific to one donor. Broader study findings: Some clones that responded turned up in pre-infection memory, which suggests that cross-reactive memory joined in. The CD4+ clones that contracted clustered mainly within CM and EM, and the CD8+ clones concentrated in EMRA.

CDR3 length equals 19 residues. CDR1 SGHVS and CDR2 FQNEAQ come from the germline V gene. V shed 1 base, J shed 0 bases, and the junction held 10 bases outside the gene matches. It was 5'RACE with constant-segment primers that produced the TCR alpha and TCR beta cDNA libraries, which carried sample barcodes and UMIs. TCRdb analysed the 5' RACE reads with MiXCR anew, one entry per CDR3 protein. Of 400,000 to 500,000 distinct CDR3 sequences in the sample, 20% are singletons; the top ten hold 8.4%. With respect to this clonotype: What it binds is unknown.

The sample taken for sequencing was PBMCs or a T cell subset sorted from them (not recorded which). This sequence joins TRBV7-8 and TRBJ2-1; 9 nucleotides agree with TRBD2. This clonotype was sampled from an adult woman who had mild COVID-19 (a few samples of this study predate the infection). Cell type and time point are not known. The CDR3 here is CASSLGPSGAPSSYNEQFF. The CDR3 DNA follows: TGTGCCAGCAGCTTAGGGCCTAGCGGGGCCCCGAGCTCCTACAATGAGCAGTTCTTC.